This TCR beta chain is from a study of shared clonotypes between healthy human individuals. Study-wide context: CD4 naive cells filled three plates per donor, CD4 memory three, CD8 naive two and CD8 memory one.

The CDR3 spans 12 residues. Germline CDR1 MGHDK, CDR2 SYGVNS. The ends were cut back, 4 bases at V and 5 bases at J, with 8 bases in the middle. Regarding this clone: What it binds is not known.

Assay used: immunoSEQ multiplex PCR; TCRdb lists only in-frame clones, some missing. The data show about 680,000 clones, about three quarters seen once. General study results and limits: In this cohort, only blood was sampled, and tissue repertoires likely differ.

The receptor comes from a woman in her thirties in good health. Input material: memory CD4+ T cells sorted from blood. Described subset: CD45RA-negative fraction. This rearrangement joins TRBV25-1 to TRBJ2-5, with a tentative D call TRBD1 (6 bases). CDR3 nucleotide sequence: TGTGCCAGCAGTGGGACAGTCGAGACCCAGTACTTC. This codes for CASSGTVETQYF.